The 10 T cell receptor beta chains below were found in one sample sequenced in a study of blood T cell repertoires in COVID-19. Method: immunoSEQ multiplex PCR; TCRdb's copy keeps in-frame clones and lacks some. The sample includes 200,000 or so clones, 70% to 90% seen only once; the top ten take more than 10%. Material for sequencing was PBMCs or T cells enriched from blood (not recorded which). The receptors were sampled from a man aged 30 to 39 who had recovered from COVID-19.

V usage is TRBV5-4 and J usage is TRBJ1-1, with D perhaps matching TRBD1 (5 bases). The germline V and J ends were trimmed by 3 bases and 3 bases, with 15 bases remaining between them. The CDR3 contains 15 residues. Germline V CDR1 and CDR2: SGHNT, YYREEE (reference sequence). The CDR3: CASSSRRGGDTEAFF. The CDR3 DNA reads TGTGCCAGCAGCTCTAGGCGGGGGGGGGACACTGAAGCTTTCTTT.

The V and J genes are TRBV6-5 and TRBJ1-2; 7 bases are a match to TRBD1. Per germline, CDR1 MNHEY and CDR2 SVGAGI. The CDR3 has 15 amino acids. The V gene end was trimmed by 7 bases and the J gene end by 7 bases; junction bases not matched to a gene: 15. The CDR3 sequence is CASTPPSNRGAGYTF. As DNA, the CDR3 is TGTGCCAGCACCCCACCATCTAACAGGGGTGCTGGCTACACCTTC.

The chain couples TRBV28 to TRBJ2-1; 12 bases map to TRBD2. J was trimmed by 7 bases and V by 6 bases; bases with no gene match: 7. CDR1 and CDR2 from the germline V gene are MDHEN and SYDVKM. The CDR3 totals 15 residues. For the CDR3, the DNA is TGTGCCAGCAGCCGGGCCGGGACTAGCGGGAATGAGCAGTTCTTC. Translation gives CASSRAGTSGNEQFF.

The gene calls are TRBV7-9 and TRBJ2-1, with a weak D call TRBD1 (6 bases). V was clipped by 1 base and J by 5 bases, with 6 bases between them. The germline gives CDR1 SEHNR, CDR2 FQNEAQ (reference sequence). The CDR3 runs 13 residues. The DNA for the CDR3 is TGTGCCAGCAGCTTAGGGACAGACAATGAGCAGTTCTTC. Translation: CASSLGTDNEQFF. The full variable domain, with the rest looked up from reference TRBV7-9 and TRBJ2-1, is DTGVSQNPRHKITKRGQNVTFRCDPISEHNRLYWYRQTLGQGPEFLTYFQNEAQLEKSRLLSDRFSAERPKGSFSTLEIQRTEQGDSAMYLCASSLGTDNEQFFGPGTRLTVL.

The chain has TRBV20-1 and TRBJ1-2; no reliable D call. The V end was cut by 5 bases, the J end by 10 bases, with 11 bases between. CDR3 size: 10 residues. The germline V gene has CDR1 DFQATT and CDR2 SNEGSKA (reference sequence). The CDR3 nucleotides are TGCAGTGCTTCCGGGTCCTACTACACCTTC. It encodes CSASGSYYTF.

The V and J genes are TRBV11-1 and TRBJ1-1; D gene ambiguous. This CDR3 is built from 13 residues. V lost 5 bases and J 3 bases, leaving 10 bases between the germline ends. Germline assignment: CDR1 SGHAT and CDR2 FQDESV (reference sequence). The CDR3 loop is CASSRGGDTEAFF. The CDR3 DNA reads as TGTGCCAGCAGCCGTGGAGGTGACACTGAAGCTTTCTTT.

The chain carries TRBV15 and TRBJ2-3; 8 nucleotides agree with TRBD1. Trimming at V came to 2 bases and at J to 4 bases, leaving 5 bases not matched to a gene. The CDR3 extends over 15 amino acids. Germline loops: CDR1 LNHNV, CDR2 YYDKDF (reference sequence). The CDR3 coding sequence is TGTGCCACCAGCAGACCAGACAGGGGTGCAGATACGCAGTATTTT. It specifies CATSRPDRGADTQYF.

The chain carries TRBV6-5 and TRBJ1-6; possible D gene TRBD1, 6 bases. V was trimmed by 6 bases and J by 9 bases, leaving 18 bases between them. Germline lookup yields CDR1 MNHEY and CDR2 SVGAGI. The CDR3 contains 15 residues. The CDR3 bases are TGTGCCAGCAGAGTAACAGGGTCCGGAGTTTCACCCCTCCACTTT. It translates to CASRVTGSGVSPLHF.

This clone was counted at least ten times. This chain joins TRBV7-2 and TRBJ2-7; no reliable D call. Germline assignment: CDR1 SGHTA and CDR2 FQGNSA. The CDR3 has 14 residues. V lost 5 bases and J lost 7, with 18 bases in between. The DNA for the CDR3 is TGTGCCAGCAGCCCAATAGCTAGTCCGAGAGAGCAGTACTTC. Residues: CASSPIASPREQYF. Together with reference TRBV7-2 and TRBJ2-7, the CDR3 gives the full variable domain: GAGVSQSPSNKVTEKGKDVELRCDPISGHTALYWYRQSLGQGLEFLIYFQGNSAPDKSGLPSDRFSAERTGGSVSTLTIQRTQQEDSAVYLCASSPIASPREQYFGPGTRLTVT.

This sequence joins TRBV10-1 and TRBJ2-3; D possibly corresponds to TRBD1 (5 bases). CDR1 is WNHNN and CDR2 is SYGVQD in the germline V gene (reference sequence). The CDR3 extends over 17 amino acids. Trimming took off 0 bases at V and 2 bases at J, with 15 bases between the two ends. The CDR3 is CASSESYGLGDTDTQYF. CDR3 nucleotide sequence: TGCGCCAGCAGTGAGTCTTATGGCCTAGGGGACACAGATACGCAGTATTTT.